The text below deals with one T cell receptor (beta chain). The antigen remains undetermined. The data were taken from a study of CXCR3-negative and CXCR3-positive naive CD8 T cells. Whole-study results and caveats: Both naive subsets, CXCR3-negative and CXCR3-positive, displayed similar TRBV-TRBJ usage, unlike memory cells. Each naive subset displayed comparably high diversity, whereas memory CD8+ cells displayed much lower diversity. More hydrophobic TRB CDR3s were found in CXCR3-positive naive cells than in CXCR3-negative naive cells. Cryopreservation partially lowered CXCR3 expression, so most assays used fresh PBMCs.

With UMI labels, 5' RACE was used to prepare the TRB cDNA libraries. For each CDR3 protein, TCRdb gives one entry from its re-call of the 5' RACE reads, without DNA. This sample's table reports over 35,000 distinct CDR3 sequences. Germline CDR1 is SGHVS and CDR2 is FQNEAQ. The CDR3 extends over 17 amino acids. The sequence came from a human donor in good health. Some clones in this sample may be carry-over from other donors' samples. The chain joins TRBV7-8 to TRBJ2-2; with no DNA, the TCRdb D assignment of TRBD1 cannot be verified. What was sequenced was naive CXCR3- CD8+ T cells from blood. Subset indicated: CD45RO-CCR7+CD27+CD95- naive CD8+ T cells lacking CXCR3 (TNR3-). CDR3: CASSIHRDGANTGELFF.